This is a list of T cell receptor beta chains from one sample in a study of cytomegalovirus exposure and HLA in healthy donors. Sequencing was performed with immunoSEQ multiplex PCR; in TCRdb, only in-frame clones are kept and a portion is missing. The sample includes tens of thousands of clones, 60% to 75% seen only once; the top ten take about 22%. The sequenced material came from PBMCs. The origin of the receptors is a man aged 40-49 years in good health and CMV-seropositive. Each CDR3 is given with its conserved first and last residue. Size tells how often a clone was seen (once, few, many) or the class of an expanded clone, and some rows leave it out.

abundance,len,v_gene,CDR3aa
-,12,TRBV11-3,CASSRTNREAFF
-,16,TRBV6-1,CASSESPGQGSETQYF
-,15,TRBV5-6,CASSVRGGRGNTIYF
-,17,TRBV10-3,CAISESWGAGGTDTQYF
once,13,TRBV19,CASSPGTGQEAFF
-,15,TRBV15,CATSRDWTGGGEQYF
once,14,TRBV28,CASSFWDRGGGYTF
medium-sized,13,TRBV21-1,CASSPGQGNTIYF
-,14,TRBV5-6,CASSLGQGRSEAFF
-,13,TRBV7-2,CASSLLGGGGYTF
few,14,TRBV2,CASSVVTGSDTQYF
-,14,TRBV7-2,CASSPSSGVETQYF
few,15,TRBV6-1,CASSAQLVTYNEQFF
-,15,TRBV11-3,CASSPSSGGTYEQYF
-,14,TRBV6-5,CASRQPSGGAFEFF
-,15,TRBV11-2,CASSLSQGAQYEQYF
-,14,TRBV6-5,CASSDRGSHYEQYF
-,14,TRBV30,CAWTTGQGGGELFF
-,16,TRBV9,CASSSRRDRPVNEQFF
-,15,TRBV19,CASSARDSASYEQYF
-,15,TRBV18,CASSPIQGAGTEAFF
-,18,TRBV5-3,CARSTGQGEQNSNQPQHF
-,14,TRBV15,CATSREAIQETQYF
-,14,TRBV13,CASSRQGVSYEQYF
few,13,TRBV6-1,CASSGTVNSPLHF
few,15,TRBV7-2,CASSPQQGLDMEQYF
once,16,TRBV2,CASRSGAGGNTDTQYF
once,17,TRBV14,CASSQDVGGLYTGELFF
-,14,TRBV7-3,CASSLAGSTDTQYF
-,14,TRBV7-6,CASSLDAGGSGYTF
-,14,TRBV6-5,CASRGDRGRSEQYF
once,15,TRBV27,CASSLRRQGNTEAFF
-,13,TRBV6-5,CASSYVLGETQYF
-,14,TRBV13,CASSWGQGAREQYF
-,15,TRBV5-4,CASSSDTLGSLEQYF
-,13,TRBV30,CAWTRFYNSPLHF
-,14,TRBV6-6,CASSPGTGPYEQYF
-,13,TRBV29-1,CSVVYSMNTEAFF
few,16,TRBV9,CASSPRSSGGSNEQFF
-,16,TRBV10-2,CASRETSGGAGGELFF
few,13,TRBV10-2,CASSEGRGSPLHF
few,15,TRBV9,CASSVGGNPRETQYF
-,15,TRBV11-3,CASSQGGRGAYEQYF
-,17,TRBV4-3,CASSQDFSGITNEKLFF
-,15,TRBV5-4,CASSLAGGLSYEQYF
few,11,TRBV29-1,CSVERQGGYTF
-,15,TRBV5-1,CASCRAGGGTDTQYF
-,18,TRBV2,CASSEVYRDREGNQPQHF
-,22,TRBV9,CASSVPRGGRTSGGVFTDTQYF
-,13,TRBV29-1,CSVKHRVNTEAFF
few,15,TRBV9,CASSVMGGTAETQYF
-,15,TRBV6-5,CASSPLGLNTDTQYF
-,14,TRBV6-6,CASSPQSLNSPLHF
-,15,TRBV7-3,CASSPAAGGGYEQYF
-,15,TRBV7-3,CASSPRLDNTGELFF
-,17,TRBV12-5,CASGPRGSGATGDTQYF
-,15,TRBV10-3,CATSAFESSGNTIYF